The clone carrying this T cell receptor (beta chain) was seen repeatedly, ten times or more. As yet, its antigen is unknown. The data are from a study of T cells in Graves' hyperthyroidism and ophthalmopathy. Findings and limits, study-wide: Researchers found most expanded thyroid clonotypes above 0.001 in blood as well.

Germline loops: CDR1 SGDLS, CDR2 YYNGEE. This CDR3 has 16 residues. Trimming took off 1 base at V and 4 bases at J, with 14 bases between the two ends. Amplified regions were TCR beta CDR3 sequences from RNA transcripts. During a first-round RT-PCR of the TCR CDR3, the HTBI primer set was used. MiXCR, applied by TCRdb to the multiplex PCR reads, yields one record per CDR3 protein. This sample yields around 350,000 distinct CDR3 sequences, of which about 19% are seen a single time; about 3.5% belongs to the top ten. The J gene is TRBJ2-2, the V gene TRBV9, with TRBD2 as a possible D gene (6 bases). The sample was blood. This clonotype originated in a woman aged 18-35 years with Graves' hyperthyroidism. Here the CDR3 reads CASSVLSGSVTGELFF. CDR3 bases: TGTGCCAGCAGCGTACTTTCCGGGAGTGTCACCGGGGAGCTGTTTTTT.